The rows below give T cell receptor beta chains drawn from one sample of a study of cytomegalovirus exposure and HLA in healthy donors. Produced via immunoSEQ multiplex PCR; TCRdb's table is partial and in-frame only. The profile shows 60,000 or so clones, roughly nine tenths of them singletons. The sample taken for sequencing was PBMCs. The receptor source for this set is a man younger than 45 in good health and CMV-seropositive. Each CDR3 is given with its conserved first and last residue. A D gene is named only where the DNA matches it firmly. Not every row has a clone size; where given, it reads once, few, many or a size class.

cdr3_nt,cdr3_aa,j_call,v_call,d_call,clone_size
TGTGCCAGCAGCTCCGGGGGGGAAGGCTATGGCTACACCTTC,CASSSGGEGYGYTF,TRBJ1-2,TRBV13,.,.
TGTGCCAGCAGCTCTACTAGCGGGAGGAACACCGGGGAGCTGTTTTTT,CASSSTSGRNTGELFF,TRBJ2-2,TRBV5-6,TRBD2,.
TGTGCCAGCAGTATGGGCCCTCAAGAGACCCAGTACTTC,CASSMGPQETQYF,TRBJ2-5,TRBV6-1,.,.
TGTGCCAGCAGCCTACAGAGGAGGGAGGCTTTCTTT,CASSLQRREAFF,TRBJ1-1,TRBV11-3,.,.
TGTGCCAGTCACTCAGGTGCAACTAATGAAAAACTGTTTTTT,CASHSGATNEKLFF,TRBJ1-4,TRBV19,.,.
TGTGCCAGCAGTCTTGAAACGACAGGGGGCGAGAGCTACACCTTC,CASSLETTGGESYTF,TRBJ1-2,TRBV28,TRBD1,.
TGTGCCAGCAGCCAAGATGGCTGGAGGGAGTGGAACAATGAGCAGTTCTTC,CASSQDGWREWNNEQFF,TRBJ2-1,TRBV4-2,.,.
TGTGCCAGCAGCTCTATGACTAGTCCTCGCACAGATACGCAGTATTTT,CASSSMTSPRTDTQYF,TRBJ2-3,TRBV5-4,.,.
TGCGCCAGCAGCTCAGGTCTGGCGAACACTGAAGCTTTCTTT,CASSSGLANTEAFF,TRBJ1-1,TRBV5-1,.,.
TGCGCCAGCAGCGGGTACCTAGCCAATGAGCAGTTCTTC,CASSGYLANEQFF,TRBJ2-1,TRBV5-1,.,few
TGTGCCAGCAGCTCCGGGGGTGGGACTAGTGCCTACGAGCAGTACTTC,CASSSGGGTSAYEQYF,TRBJ2-7,TRBV7-2,TRBD2,.
TGTGCCAGCAGCCAAGATTTAGCGGGAGACACCGGGGAGCTGTTTTTT,CASSQDLAGDTGELFF,TRBJ2-2,TRBV14,TRBD2,.